This note documents a single T cell receptor (beta chain) sequence. What this receptor recognizes is not known. Qualities for individual bases were not recorded, and no much larger clone is one base off. This sample was included in a study of blood T cells in healthy people across ages (dated by TCRdb to the mid-2010s). Looking at the study overall: Template switching captured roughly one uniquely barcoded TCR beta cDNA molecule per two T cells in model experiments. To avoid experimental bias, donors of different ages were spread randomly across the sequencing lanes. Using deep sequencing normalized with unique cDNA molecular identifiers, the study measured how TCR beta repertoire diversity changes with age. Using the same blood draw, the study looked at two additional independent replicas of 1 million unique cDNA reads for two donors, one aged 18 to 30 and the other aged 80 or older. The donors were divided into four age groups: young (average around 15 years), middle-aged (around 37), aged (about 60) and long-lived (approximately 74).

The cysteine opens and the phenylalanine closes a CDR3 of 14 amino acids. Just the 42-base CDR3 DNA is kept, in frame starting at base 1. V is reduced by 0 bases and J by 6 bases, leaving a spacing of 9 bases between them. The germline V gene gives CDR1 as SGDLS and CDR2 as YYNGEE. Receptor libraries were prepared by 5' RACE. Sequenced on an Illumina HiSeq 2500. A second PCR of roughly 6 to 12 cycles was performed with a sample-barcoded 5' primer and a J-beta primer mix. A template-switch 5' adaptor carrying 12 random nucleotides introduced a unique molecular identifier onto each TCR beta cDNA molecule. Each sample yielded at least 2.5 million CDR3-containing paired-end reads. First-strand cDNA was synthesized from all RNA with the Mint cDNA synthesis kit, primed by a TRBC-specific oligonucleotide. Following uracil-DNA glycosylase treatment, all cDNA underwent a first 18-cycle PCR with the universal primers M1SS and BC2_uni_R. The study's processing was this. Normalization of each sample was performed by random selection of 1 million high-quality reads, each carrying a distinct molecular identifier. Reads sharing molecular identifiers were discarded rather than binned into consensus sequences. MiTCR, with a Q25 quality threshold and the strictest error-elimination algorithm, was used for CDR3 identification, clonotype clustering and error correction. A nonparametric unseen species model using Euler transformation provided a lower-bound estimate of total TCR beta diversity. The public sequencing data were trimmed at Q25 with fastp and processed into clonotypes with MiXCR by TCRdb, which kept only in-frame beta chains. Each record represents a unique CDR3 protein, reported with the most common genes and DNA among its rows. V and J calls and clone size were set by TCRdb, not the authors. In all, the sample holds around 1.7 million distinct CDR3 sequences, and approximately 28% of those were seen once. 7.7% of the sample belongs to the ten largest clones.

Study-wide conclusions, independent of this receptor: As age increased, observed TCR beta diversity per million T cells dropped in a roughly linear way, and a significant reduction was already evident by age 40. Since profiling was done on bulk unsorted PBMCs, naive and antigen-experienced compartments could not be conclusively compared. Because the CMV infection status of the donors was unknown, age-related changes in expanded clonotypes may potentially have been confounded. Compared with the aged group, the long-lived group had more naive CD4+ T cells, fewer expanded clones and increased TCR diversity, suggesting age selection. There was a strong correlation between observed TCR beta diversity and the percentage of naive T cells measured by flow cytometry. Estimates of total diversity from one million sequenced T cells were regarded as lower bounds and underestimates.

Systemically healthy Caucasian individuals from Russia, 39 in total and aged about 6 to 100 years, were included as donors. Around 10 milliliters of peripheral blood were drawn from each donor into EDTA-treated Vacutainer tubes. Ficoll-Paque density-gradient centrifugation was used to isolate PBMCs, with at least 7 million per sample. Trizol reagent was used to extract total RNA from PBMCs, with at least 6 micrograms per sample. Naive CD45RAhigh/CD27high T cell percentages were measured by flow cytometry on a PBMC aliquot from every donor. This receptor was identified in a woman in her twenties or thirties in good health. The sequence joins TRBV9 to TRBJ1-4, and perhaps TRBD1 as D gene, on 5 matching bases. The specimen sequenced was blood. The CDR3 has the sequence CASSVGGAYEKLFF. Here is the DNA: TGTGCCAGCAGCGTAGGCGGGGCATATGAAAAACTGTTTTTT. Reference TRBV9 and TRBJ1-4 proteins supply the regions before and after the CDR3; the full variable domain is: DSGVTQTPKHLITATGQRVTLRCSPRSGDLSVYWYQQSLDQGLQFLIQYYNGEERAKGNILERFSAQQFPDLHSELNLSSLELGDSALYFCASSVGGAYEKLFFGSGTQLSVL.